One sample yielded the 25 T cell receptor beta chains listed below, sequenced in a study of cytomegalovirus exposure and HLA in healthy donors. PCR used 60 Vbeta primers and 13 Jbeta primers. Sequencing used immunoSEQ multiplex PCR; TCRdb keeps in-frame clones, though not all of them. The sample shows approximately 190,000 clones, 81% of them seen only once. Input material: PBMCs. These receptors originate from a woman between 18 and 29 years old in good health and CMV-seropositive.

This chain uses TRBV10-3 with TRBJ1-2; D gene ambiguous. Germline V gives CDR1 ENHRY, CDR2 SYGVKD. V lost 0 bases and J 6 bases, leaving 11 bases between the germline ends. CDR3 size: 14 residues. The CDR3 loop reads CAISESAVAHGYTF. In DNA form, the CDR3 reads TGTGCCATCAGTGAGTCAGCGGTGGCGCATGGCTACACCTTC.

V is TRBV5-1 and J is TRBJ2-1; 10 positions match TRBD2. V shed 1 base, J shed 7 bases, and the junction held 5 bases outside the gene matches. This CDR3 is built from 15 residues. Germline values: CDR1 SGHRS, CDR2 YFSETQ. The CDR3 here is CASSLRASGGNEQFF. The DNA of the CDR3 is TGCGCCAGCAGCTTGAGGGCTAGCGGGGGTAATGAGCAGTTCTTC. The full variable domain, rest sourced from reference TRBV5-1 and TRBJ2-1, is KAGVTQTPRYLIKTRGQQVTLSCSPISGHRSVSWYQQTPGQGLQFLFEYFSETQRNKGNFPGRFSGRQFSNSRSEMNVSTLELGDSALYLCASSLRASGGNEQFFGPGTRLTVL.

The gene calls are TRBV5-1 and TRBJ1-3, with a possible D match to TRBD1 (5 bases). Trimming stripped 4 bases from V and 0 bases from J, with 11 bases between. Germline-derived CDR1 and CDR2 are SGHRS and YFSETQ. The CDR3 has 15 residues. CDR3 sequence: CASSSDRRSGNTIYF. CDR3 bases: TGCGCCAGCAGCAGCGACAGACGCTCTGGAAACACCATATATTTT.

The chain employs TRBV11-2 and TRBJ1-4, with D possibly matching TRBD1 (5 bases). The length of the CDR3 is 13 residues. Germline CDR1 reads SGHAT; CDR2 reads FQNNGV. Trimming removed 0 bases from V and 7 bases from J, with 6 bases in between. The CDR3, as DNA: TGTGCCAGCAGCTTAGACAGGGTTGAAAAACTGTTTTTT. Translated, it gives CASSLDRVEKLFF.

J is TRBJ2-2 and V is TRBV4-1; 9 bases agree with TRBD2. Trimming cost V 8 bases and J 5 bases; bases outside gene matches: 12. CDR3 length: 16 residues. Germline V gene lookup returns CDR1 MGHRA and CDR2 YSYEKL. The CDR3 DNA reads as TGCGCCAGCCGGACGAGCGGGGGGCTTGGGACCGGGGAGCTGTTTTTT. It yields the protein CASRTSGGLGTGELFF.

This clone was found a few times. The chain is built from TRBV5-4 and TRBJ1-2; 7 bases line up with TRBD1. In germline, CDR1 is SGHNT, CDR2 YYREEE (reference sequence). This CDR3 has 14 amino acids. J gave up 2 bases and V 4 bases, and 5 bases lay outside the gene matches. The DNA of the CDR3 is TGTGCCAGCAGCCTTTCGACAGGGAACTATGGCTACACCTTC. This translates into CASSLSTGNYGYTF.

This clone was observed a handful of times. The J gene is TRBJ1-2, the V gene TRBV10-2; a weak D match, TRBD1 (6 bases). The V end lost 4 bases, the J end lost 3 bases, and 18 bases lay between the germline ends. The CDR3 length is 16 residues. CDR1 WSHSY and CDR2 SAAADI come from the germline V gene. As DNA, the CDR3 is TGCGCCAGCAGTGGCCTACAGGGCCAGTCTTACTATGGCTACACCTTC. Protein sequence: CASSGLQGQSYYGYTF.

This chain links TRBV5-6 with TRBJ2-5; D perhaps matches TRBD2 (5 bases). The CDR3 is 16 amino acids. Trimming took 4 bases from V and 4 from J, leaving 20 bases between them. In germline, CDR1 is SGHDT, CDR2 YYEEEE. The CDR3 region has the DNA TGTGCCAGCAGCGCTGGTTCCGGACTGGAGAGAGAGACCCAGTACTTC. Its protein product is CASSAGSGLERETQYF.

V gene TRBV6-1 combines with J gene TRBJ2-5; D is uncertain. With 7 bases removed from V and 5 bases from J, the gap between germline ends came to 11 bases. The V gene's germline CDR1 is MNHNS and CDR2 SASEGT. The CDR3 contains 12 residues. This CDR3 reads CASTLRFETQYF. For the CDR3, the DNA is TGTGCCAGCACTTTGCGGTTTGAGACCCAGTACTTC.

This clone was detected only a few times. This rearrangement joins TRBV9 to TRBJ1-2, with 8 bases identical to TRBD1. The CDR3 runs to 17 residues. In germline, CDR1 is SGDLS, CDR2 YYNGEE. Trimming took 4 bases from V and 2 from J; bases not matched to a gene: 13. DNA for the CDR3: TGTGCCAGCAGCCTTAATCACCGGACAGGGCGGAACTATGGCTACACCTTC. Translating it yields CASSLNHRTGRNYGYTF.

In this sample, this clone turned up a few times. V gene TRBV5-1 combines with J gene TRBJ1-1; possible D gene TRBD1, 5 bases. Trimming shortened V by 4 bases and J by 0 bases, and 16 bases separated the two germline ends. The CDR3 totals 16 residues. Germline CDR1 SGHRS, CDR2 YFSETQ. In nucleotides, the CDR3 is TGCGCCAGCAGCCTGATTTCGACAGCCATGAACACTGAAGCTTTCTTT. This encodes CASSLISTAMNTEAFF.

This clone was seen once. The CDR3 DNA is TGTGCCAGCAGCTTAGCCGGTTCGAACACTGAAGCTTTCTTT. Its translation: CASSLAGSNTEAFF. The chain is built from TRBV7-2 and TRBJ1-1; D is uncertain. Germline V gives CDR1 SGHTA, CDR2 FQGNSA. The CDR3 covers 14 residues. V was pared by 0 bases and J by 1 base, with 6 bases between.

CDR3 sequence reads: CASRTSGHNEQFF. The CDR3 bases are TGTGCCAGCAGGACTAGCGGGCACAATGAGCAGTTCTTC. The chain uses TRBV25-1 and TRBJ2-1, with 10 bases identical to TRBD2. This CDR3 contains 13 residues. Trimming cost V 6 bases and J 5 bases; bases outside gene matches: 1. From germline, CDR1 is MGHDK and CDR2 SYGVNS.

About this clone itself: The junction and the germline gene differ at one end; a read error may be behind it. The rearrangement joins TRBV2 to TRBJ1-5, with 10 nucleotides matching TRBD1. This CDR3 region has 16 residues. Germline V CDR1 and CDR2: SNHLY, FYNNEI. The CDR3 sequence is CASSATQTGGNQPQHF. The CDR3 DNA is TGTGCCAGCAGTGCCACCCAGACAGGGGGCAACCAGCCCCAGCATTTT.

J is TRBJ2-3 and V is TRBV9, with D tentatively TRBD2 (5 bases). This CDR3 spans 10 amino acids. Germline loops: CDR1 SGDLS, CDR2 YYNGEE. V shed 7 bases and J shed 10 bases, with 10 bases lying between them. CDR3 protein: CASQEEAQYF. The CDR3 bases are TGTGCCAGCCAGGAGGAGGCGCAGTATTTT.

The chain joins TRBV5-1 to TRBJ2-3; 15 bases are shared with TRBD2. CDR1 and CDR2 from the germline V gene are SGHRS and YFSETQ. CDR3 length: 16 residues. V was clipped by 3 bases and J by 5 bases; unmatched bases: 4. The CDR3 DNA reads TGCGCCAGCAGCTCGGGACTAGCGGGGGGTGGAGATACGCAGTATTTT. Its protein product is CASSSGLAGGGDTQYF.

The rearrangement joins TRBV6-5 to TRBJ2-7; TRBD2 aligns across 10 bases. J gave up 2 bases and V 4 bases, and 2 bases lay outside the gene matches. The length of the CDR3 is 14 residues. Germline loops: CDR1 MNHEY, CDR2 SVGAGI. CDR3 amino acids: CASSFSGGPYEQYF. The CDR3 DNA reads TGTGCCAGCAGTTTTAGCGGGGGGCCCTACGAGCAGTACTTC.

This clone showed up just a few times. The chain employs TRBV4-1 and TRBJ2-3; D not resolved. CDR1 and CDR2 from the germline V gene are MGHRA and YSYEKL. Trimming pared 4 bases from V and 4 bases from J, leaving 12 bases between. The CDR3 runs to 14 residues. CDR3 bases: TGCGCCAGCAGCCGGCTAGGTTTTGCAGATACGCAGTATTTT. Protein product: CASSRLGFADTQYF.

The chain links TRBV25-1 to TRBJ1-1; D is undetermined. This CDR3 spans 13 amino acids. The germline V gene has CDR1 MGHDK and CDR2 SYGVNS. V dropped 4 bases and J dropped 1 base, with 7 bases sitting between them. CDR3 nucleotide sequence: TGTGCCAGCAGTGTATCAGGGAACACTGAAGCTTTCTTT. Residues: CASSVSGNTEAFF.

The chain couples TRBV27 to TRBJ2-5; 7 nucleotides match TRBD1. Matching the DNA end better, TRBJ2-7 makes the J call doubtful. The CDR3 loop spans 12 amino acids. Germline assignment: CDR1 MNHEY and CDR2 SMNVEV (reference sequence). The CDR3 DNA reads TGTGCCAGCGGGACAGCTATCTACGAGCAGTACTTC. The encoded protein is CASGTAIYEQYF.

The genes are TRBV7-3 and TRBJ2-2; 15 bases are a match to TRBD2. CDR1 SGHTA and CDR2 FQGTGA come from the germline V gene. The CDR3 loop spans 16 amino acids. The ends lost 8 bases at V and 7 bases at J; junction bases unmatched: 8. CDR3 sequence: CASRPGLAGGFGELFF. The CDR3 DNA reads TGTGCCAGCCGCCCCGGACTAGCGGGGGGGTTCGGGGAGCTGTTTTTT.

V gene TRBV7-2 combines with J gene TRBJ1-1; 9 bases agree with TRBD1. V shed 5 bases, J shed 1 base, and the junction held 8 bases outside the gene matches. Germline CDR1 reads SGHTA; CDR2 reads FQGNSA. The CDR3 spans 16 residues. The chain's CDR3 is CASSLRPGQGNTEAFF. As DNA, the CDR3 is TGTGCCAGCAGCCTCAGACCGGGACAGGGGAACACTGAAGCTTTCTTT. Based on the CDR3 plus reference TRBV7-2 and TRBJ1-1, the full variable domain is GAGVSQSPSNKVTEKGKDVELRCDPISGHTALYWYRQSLGQGLEFLIYFQGNSAPDKSGLPSDRFSAERTGGSVSTLTIQRTQQEDSAVYLCASSLRPGQGNTEAFFGQGTRLTVV.

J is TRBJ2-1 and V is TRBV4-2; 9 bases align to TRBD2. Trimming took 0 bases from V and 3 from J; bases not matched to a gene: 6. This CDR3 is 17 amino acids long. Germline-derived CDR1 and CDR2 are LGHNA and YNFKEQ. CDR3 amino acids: CASSQDTGTSFYNEQFF. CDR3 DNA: TGTGCCAGCAGCCAAGATACCGGGACTAGCTTCTACAATGAGCAGTTCTTC.

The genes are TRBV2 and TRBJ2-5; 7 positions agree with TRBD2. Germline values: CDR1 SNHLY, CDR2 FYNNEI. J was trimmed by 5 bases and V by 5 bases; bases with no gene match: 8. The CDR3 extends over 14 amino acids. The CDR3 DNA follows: TGTGCCAGCAGTCGACTAGCCGGCGGGGAGACCCAGTACTTC. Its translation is CASSRLAGGETQYF. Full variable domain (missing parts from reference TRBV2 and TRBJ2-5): EPEVTQTPSHQVTQMGQEVILRCVPISNHLYFYWYRQILGQKVEFLVSFYNNEISEKSEIFDDQFSVERPDGSNFTLKIRSTKLEDSAMYFCASSRLAGGETQYFGPGTRLLVL.

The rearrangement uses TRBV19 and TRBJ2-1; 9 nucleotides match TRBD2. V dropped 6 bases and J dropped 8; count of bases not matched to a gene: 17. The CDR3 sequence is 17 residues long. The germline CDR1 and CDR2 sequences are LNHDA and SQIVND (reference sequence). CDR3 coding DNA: TGTGCCAGTAGAGAGGGGGTTCGGCGGGGGGGGCGGGATGAGCAGTTCTTC. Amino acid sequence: CASREGVRRGGRDEQFF.